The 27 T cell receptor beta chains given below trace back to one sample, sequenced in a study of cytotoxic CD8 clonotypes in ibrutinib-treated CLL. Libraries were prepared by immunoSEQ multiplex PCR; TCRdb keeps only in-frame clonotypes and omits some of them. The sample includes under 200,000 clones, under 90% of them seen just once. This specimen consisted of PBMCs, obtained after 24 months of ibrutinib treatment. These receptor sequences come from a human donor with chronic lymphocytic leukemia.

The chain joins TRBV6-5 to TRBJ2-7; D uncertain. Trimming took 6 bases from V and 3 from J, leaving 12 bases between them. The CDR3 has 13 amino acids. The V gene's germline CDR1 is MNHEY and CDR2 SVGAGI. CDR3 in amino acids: CASRPPLIYEQYF. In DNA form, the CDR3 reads TGTGCCAGCAGGCCCCCGCTGATCTACGAGCAGTACTTC.

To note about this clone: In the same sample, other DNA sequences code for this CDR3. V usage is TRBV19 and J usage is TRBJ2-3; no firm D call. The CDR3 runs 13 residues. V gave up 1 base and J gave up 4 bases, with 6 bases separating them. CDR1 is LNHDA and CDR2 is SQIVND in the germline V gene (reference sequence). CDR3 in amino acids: CASSIGLADTQYF. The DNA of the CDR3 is TGTGCCAGTAGTATAGGTCTAGCAGATACGCAGTATTTT.

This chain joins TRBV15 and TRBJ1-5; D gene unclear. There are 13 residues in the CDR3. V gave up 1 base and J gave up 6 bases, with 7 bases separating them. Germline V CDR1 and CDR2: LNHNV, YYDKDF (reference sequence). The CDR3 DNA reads TGTGCCACCAGCAGAGTGGAATCTCAGCCCCAGCATTTT. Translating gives CATSRVESQPQHF.

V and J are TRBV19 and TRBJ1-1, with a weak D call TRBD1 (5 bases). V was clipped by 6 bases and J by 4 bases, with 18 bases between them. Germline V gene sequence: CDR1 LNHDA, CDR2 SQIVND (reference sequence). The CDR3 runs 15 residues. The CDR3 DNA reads TGTGCCAGTAGCGCGATGGGGGTCAGGGTCACTGAAGCTTTCTTT. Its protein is CASSAMGVRVTEAFF.

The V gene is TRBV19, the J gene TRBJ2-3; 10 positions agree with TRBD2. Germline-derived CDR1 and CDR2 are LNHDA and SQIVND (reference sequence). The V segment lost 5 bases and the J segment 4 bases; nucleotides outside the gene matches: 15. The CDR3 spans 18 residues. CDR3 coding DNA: TGTGCCAGTAGTTCCCGGACTAGCGGAAGAAAGCCCCCAGATACGCAGTATTTT. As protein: CASSSRTSGRKPPDTQYF.

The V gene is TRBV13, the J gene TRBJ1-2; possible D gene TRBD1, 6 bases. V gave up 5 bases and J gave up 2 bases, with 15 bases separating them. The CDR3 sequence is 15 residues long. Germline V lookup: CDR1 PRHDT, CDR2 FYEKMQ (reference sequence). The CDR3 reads CASSRRTDLNYGYTF. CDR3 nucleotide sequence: TGTGCCAGCAGCCGTCGGACAGATTTAAACTATGGCTACACCTTC. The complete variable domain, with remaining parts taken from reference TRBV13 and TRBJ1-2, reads AAGVIQSPRHLIKEKRETATLKCYPIPRHDTVYWYQQGPGQDPQFLISFYEKMQSDKGSIPDRFSAQQFSDYHSELNMSSLELGDSALYFCASSRRTDLNYGYTFGSGTRLTVV.

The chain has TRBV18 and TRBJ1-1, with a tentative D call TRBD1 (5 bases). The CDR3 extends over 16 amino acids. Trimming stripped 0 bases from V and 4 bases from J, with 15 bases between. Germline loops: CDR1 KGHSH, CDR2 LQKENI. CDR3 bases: TGTGCCAGCTCACCACCCCGGGGACGGGCGGCCACTGAAGCTTTCTTT. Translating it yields CASSPPRGRAATEAFF. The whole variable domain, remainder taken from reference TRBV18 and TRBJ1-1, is NAGVMQNPRHLVRRRGQEARLRCSPMKGHSHVYWYRQLPEEGLKFMVYLQKENIIDESGMPKERFSAEFPKEGPSILRIQQVVRGDSAAYFCASSPPRGRAATEAFFGQGTRLTVV.

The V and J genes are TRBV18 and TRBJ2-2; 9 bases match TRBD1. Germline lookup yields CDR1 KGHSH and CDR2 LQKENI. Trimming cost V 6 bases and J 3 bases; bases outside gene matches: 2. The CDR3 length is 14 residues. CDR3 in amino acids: CASSGQGDTGELFF. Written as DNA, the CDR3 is TGTGCCAGCTCGGGACAGGGAGACACCGGGGAGCTGTTTTTT.

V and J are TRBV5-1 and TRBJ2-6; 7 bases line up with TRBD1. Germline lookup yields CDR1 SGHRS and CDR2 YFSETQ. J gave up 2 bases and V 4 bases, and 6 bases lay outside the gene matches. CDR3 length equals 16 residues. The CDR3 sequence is CASSEQTGTGANVLTF. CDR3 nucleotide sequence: TGCGCCAGCAGCGAGCAGACAGGGACTGGGGCCAACGTCCTGACTTTC.

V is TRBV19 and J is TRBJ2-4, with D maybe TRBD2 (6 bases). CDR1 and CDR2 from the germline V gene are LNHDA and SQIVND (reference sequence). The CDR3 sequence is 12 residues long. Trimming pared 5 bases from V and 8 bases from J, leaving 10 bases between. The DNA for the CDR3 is TGTGCCAGTAGTGGGACGGGAGACATTCAGTACTTC. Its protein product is CASSGTGDIQYF.

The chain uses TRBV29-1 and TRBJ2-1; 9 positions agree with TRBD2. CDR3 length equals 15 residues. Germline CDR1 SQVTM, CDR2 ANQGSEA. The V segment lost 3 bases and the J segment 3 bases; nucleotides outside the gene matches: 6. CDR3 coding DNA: TGCAGCGTTGATGGGACTAGCTTTCTCTACAATGAGCAGTTCTTC. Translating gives CSVDGTSFLYNEQFF.

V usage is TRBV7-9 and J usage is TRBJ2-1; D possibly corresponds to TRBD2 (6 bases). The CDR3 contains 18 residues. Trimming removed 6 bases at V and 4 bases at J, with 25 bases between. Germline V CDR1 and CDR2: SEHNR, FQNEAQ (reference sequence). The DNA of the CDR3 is TGTGCCAGCAGGGCTATCCAGTCGAGTTTAGCGGCGTACAATGAGCAGTTCTTC. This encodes CASRAIQSSLAAYNEQFF. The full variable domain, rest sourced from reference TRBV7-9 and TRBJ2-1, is DTGVSQNPRHKITKRGQNVTFRCDPISEHNRLYWYRQTLGQGPEFLTYFQNEAQLEKSRLLSDRFSAERPKGSFSTLEIQRTEQGDSAMYLCASRAIQSSLAAYNEQFFGPGTRLTVL.

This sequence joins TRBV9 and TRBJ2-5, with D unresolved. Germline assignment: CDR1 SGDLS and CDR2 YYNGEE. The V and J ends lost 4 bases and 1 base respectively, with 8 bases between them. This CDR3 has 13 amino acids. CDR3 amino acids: CASSQQTQETQYF. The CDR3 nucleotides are TGTGCCAGCAGCCAGCAGACCCAAGAGACCCAGTACTTC.

This CDR3 reads CASSTGGASEQFF. In DNA form, the CDR3 reads TGTGCCAGCAGCACAGGTGGGGCCAGTGAGCAGTTCTTC. The gene calls are TRBV9 and TRBJ2-1, with D tentatively TRBD1 (5 bases). V was pared by 4 bases and J by 9 bases, with 14 bases between. The CDR3 is 13 residues long. From germline, CDR1 is SGDLS and CDR2 YYNGEE.

The CDR3 coding sequence is TGTGCCAGCTCACCTCTCACTAGCGGGGCCGATGAGCAGTTCTTC. It is translated as CASSPLTSGADEQFF. The gene calls are TRBV18 and TRBJ2-1, with 10 bases that match TRBD2. Germline CDR1 is KGHSH and CDR2 is LQKENI. Germline trimming cut 3 bases from V and 8 bases from J; bases unmatched to any gene: 7. The CDR3 runs to 15 residues.

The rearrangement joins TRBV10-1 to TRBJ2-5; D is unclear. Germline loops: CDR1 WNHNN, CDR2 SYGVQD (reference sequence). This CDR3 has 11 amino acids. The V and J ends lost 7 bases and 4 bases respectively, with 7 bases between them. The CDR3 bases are TGCGCCAGCATGGATGGAGAGACCCAGTACTTC. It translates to CASMDGETQYF.

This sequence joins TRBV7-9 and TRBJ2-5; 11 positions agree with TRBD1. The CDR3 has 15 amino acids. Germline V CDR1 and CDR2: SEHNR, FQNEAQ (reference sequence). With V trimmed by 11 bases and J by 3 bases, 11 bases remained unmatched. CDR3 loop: CASASGGQGEETQYF. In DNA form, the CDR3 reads TGTGCCTCCGCTTCTGGGGGACAGGGGGAAGAGACCCAGTACTTC.

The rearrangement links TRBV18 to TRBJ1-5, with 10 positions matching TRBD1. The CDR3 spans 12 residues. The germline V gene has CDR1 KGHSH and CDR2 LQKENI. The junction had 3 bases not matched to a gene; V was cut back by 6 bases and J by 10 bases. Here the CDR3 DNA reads TGTGCCAGCTCCCGGGACAGGGGACCCCAGCATTTT. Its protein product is CASSRDRGPQHF.

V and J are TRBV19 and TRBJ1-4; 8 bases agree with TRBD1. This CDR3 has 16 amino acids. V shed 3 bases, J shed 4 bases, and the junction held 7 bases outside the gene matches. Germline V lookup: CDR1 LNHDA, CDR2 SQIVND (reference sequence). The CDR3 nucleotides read TGTGCCAGTAGTATCCACCGGACAGGGAGTAATGAAAAACTGTTTTTT. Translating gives CASSIHRTGSNEKLFF. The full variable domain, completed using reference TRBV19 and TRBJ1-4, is DGGITQSPKYLFRKEGQNVTLSCEQNLNHDAMYWYRQDPGQGLRLIYYSQIVNDFQKGDIAEGYSVSREKKESFPLTVTSAQKNPTAFYLCASSIHRTGSNEKLFFGSGTQLSVL.

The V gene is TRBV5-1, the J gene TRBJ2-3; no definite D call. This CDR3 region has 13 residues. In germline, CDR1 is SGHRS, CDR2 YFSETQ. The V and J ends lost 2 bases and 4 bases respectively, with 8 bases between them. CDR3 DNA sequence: TGCGCCAGCAGCTTTCCCACCTCAGATACGCAGTATTTT. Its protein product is CASSFPTSDTQYF.

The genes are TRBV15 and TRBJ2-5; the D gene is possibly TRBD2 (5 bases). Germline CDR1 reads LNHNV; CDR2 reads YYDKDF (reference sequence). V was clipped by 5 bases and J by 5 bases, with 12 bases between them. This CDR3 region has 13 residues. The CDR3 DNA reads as TGTGCCACCAGCCTCGGCGGGTGGGAGACCCAGTACTTC. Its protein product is CATSLGGWETQYF. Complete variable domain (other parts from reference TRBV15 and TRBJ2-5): DAMVIQNPRYQVTQFGKPVTLSCSQTLNHNVMYWYQQKSSQAPKLLFHYYDKDFNNEADTPDNFQSRRPNTSFCFLDIRSPGLGDTAMYLCATSLGGWETQYFGPGTRLLVL.

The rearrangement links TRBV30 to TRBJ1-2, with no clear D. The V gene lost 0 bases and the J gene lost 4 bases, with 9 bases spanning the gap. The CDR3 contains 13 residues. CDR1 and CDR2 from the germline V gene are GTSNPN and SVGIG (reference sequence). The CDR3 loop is CAWSVHGGYGYTF. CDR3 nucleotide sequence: TGTGCCTGGAGTGTACACGGAGGCTATGGCTACACCTTC. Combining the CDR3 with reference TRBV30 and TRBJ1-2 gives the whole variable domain SQTIHQWPATLVQPVGSPLSLECTVEGTSNPNLYWYRQAAGRGLQLLFYSVGIGQISSEVPQNLSASRPQDRQFILSSKKLLLSDSGFYLCAWSVHGGYGYTFGSGTRLTVV.

CDR3 sequence: CASSPERGYNEQFF. The CDR3 nucleotides are TGTGCCAGCTCACCGGAGCGGGGGTACAATGAGCAGTTCTTC. The rearrangement joins TRBV18 to TRBJ2-1; TRBD2 matches 8 bases. CDR1 and CDR2 (germline): KGHSH, LQKENI. The CDR3 length is 14 residues. J gave up 4 bases and V 3 bases, and 2 bases lay outside the gene matches. Variable domain in full (rest from reference TRBV18 and TRBJ2-1): NAGVMQNPRHLVRRRGQEARLRCSPMKGHSHVYWYRQLPEEGLKFMVYLQKENIIDESGMPKERFSAEFPKEGPSILRIQQVVRGDSAAYFCASSPERGYNEQFFGPGTRLTVL.

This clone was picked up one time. The DNA for the CDR3 is TGCGCCAGCAGCTTGGAAGGAGGGCATGGCTACACCTTC. Amino acid sequence: CASSLEGGHGYTF. The chain has TRBV5-1 and TRBJ1-2; D remains ambiguous. V was trimmed by 0 bases and J by 6 bases, leaving 9 bases between them. Per the germline V gene, CDR1 is SGHRS and CDR2 is YFSETQ. The CDR3 spans 13 residues.

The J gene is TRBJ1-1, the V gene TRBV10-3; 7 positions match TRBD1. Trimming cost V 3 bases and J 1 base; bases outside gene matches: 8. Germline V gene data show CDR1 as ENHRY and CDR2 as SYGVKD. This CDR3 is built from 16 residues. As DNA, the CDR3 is TGTGCCATCAGTGACGGCTGGGACAGAACGAACACTGAAGCTTTCTTT. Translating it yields CAISDGWDRTNTEAFF.

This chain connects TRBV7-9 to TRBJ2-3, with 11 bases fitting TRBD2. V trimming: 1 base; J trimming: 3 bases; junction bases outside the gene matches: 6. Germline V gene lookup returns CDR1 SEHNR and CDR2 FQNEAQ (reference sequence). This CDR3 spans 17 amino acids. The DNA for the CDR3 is TGTGCCAGCAGCTTAGGGCTAGCGGGAGGTGGAACAGATACGCAGTATTTT. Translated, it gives CASSLGLAGGGTDTQYF.

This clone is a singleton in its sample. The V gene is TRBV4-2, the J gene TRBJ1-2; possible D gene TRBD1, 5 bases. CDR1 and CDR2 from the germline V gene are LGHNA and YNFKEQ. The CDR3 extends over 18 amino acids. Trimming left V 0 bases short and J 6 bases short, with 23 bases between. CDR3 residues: CASSQDLEGQGTIHGYTF. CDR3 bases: TGTGCCAGCAGCCAAGATCTTGAGGGCCAGGGTACGATCCATGGCTACACCTTC.